This T cell receptor (beta chain) was sequenced for a study of cytomegalovirus exposure and HLA in healthy donors. Notes on the study in general: Several top significant clusters appeared, in a later analysis, to be linked to common viral pathogens. A later analysis linked a missense DCLRE1C variant to TCR beta V- and J-gene trimming.

Researchers ran the PCR with 60 Vbeta and 13 Jbeta primers. The table came from immunoSEQ multiplex PCR; TCRdb's copy has only in-frame clones and leaves some out. Among some 210,000 clones listed, around 87% were seen once. Notes on this clone: Its specificity is unknown.

The CDR3 has 16 residues. V gave up 0 bases and J gave up 7 bases, with 13 bases separating them. The germline CDR1 and CDR2 sequences are LGHNA and YNFKEQ. The rearrangement joins TRBV4-2 to TRBJ1-6, with D tentatively TRBD1 (6 bases). The TCR comes from a man aged 25 to 40 in good health and CMV-seronegative. Sequencing was carried out using PBMCs. In DNA form, the CDR3 reads TGTGCCAGCAGCCAAGACCTGGCAGGGGCGAATTCACCCCTCCACTTT. It translates to CASSQDLAGANSPLHF.